The 21 T cell receptor beta chains below all came from one sample that was sequenced in a study of cytomegalovirus exposure and HLA in healthy donors. Use of 60 Vbeta and 13 Jbeta primers characterized the PCR. Assay used: immunoSEQ multiplex PCR; TCRdb lists only in-frame clones, some missing. In the table there are roughly 130,000 clones, roughly 84% of which are singletons. The sequencing input was PBMCs. The receptors derive from a man aged 50 or older in good health and CMV-seronegative.

To note about this clone: A read error may account for a junction end that differs from germline. The rearrangement joins TRBV27 to TRBJ2-7, with 7 nucleotides matching TRBD2. Germline V gene lookup returns CDR1 MNHEY and CDR2 SMNVEV (reference sequence). The CDR3 has 14 residues. DNA for the CDR3: TGTGCCAGCAGTCCCCGAGCGGGGCCCTACGGGCAGTACTTC. Residues: CASSPRAGPYGQYF.

The chain recombines TRBV6-5 with TRBJ2-1; no firm D call. This CDR3 comprises 16 residues. The ends were cut back, 4 bases at V and 0 bases at J, with 13 bases in the middle. The V gene's germline CDR1 is MNHEY and CDR2 SVGAGI. CDR3 DNA: TGTGCCAGCAGTTCCAGTGATCCGGGCTCCTACAATGAGCAGTTCTTC. This translates into CASSSSDPGSYNEQFF.

The gene calls are TRBV5-1 and TRBJ1-2; D may be TRBD1 (6 bases). From germline, CDR1 is SGHRS and CDR2 YFSETQ. The CDR3 totals 15 residues. Trimming took off 4 bases at V and 0 bases at J, with 13 bases between the two ends. The CDR3 DNA is TGCGCCAGCAGCCCCACAGGGCTTGCTAACTATGGCTACACCTTC. Translation: CASSPTGLANYGYTF.

The rearrangement joins TRBV19 to TRBJ2-1, with D unresolved. V dropped 6 bases and J dropped 5 bases, with 8 bases sitting between them. This CDR3 is 12 amino acids long. Germline CDR1 and CDR2: LNHDA and SQIVND (reference sequence). CDR3 residues: CASRSYNNEQFF. Here the CDR3 DNA reads TGTGCCAGTAGATCTTACAACAATGAGCAGTTCTTC.

Worth noting for this clone: This sample includes further DNA sequences coding for the same CDR3. The chain combines TRBV5-1 with TRBJ2-5; 8 positions agree with TRBD2. This CDR3 has 14 residues. V lost 0 bases and J lost 2; bases outside the gene matches: 0. In germline, CDR1 is SGHRS, CDR2 YFSETQ. The CDR3 loop reads CASSLAGGQETQYF. CDR3 in DNA: TGCGCCAGCAGCTTGGCGGGAGGGCAAGAGACCCAGTACTTC.

The chain links TRBV19 to TRBJ2-1; TRBD1 aligns across 9 bases. J was trimmed by 4 bases and V by 3 bases; bases with no gene match: 7. The CDR3 extends over 16 amino acids. The germline V gene encodes CDR1 LNHDA and CDR2 SQIVND (reference sequence). The CDR3 coding sequence is TGTGCCAGTAGTATCGGGGGACAGGGACTATACAATGAGCAGTTCTTC. It codes for CASSIGGQGLYNEQFF.

The chain combines TRBV4-2 with TRBJ2-1; TRBD2 might be the D (6 bases). Germline V gene lookup returns CDR1 LGHNA and CDR2 YNFKEQ. V was pared by 0 bases and J by 4 bases, with 10 bases between. This CDR3 region has 15 residues. This CDR3 is CASSQEGGRYNEQFF. In DNA, the CDR3 is TGTGCCAGCAGCCAAGAGGGGGGTCGGTACAATGAGCAGTTCTTC.

This chain joins TRBV5-5 and TRBJ1-1, with D hard to call. There are 15 residues in the CDR3. From germline, CDR1 is SGHKS and CDR2 YYEKEE (reference sequence). V lost 0 bases and J 0 bases, leaving 9 bases between the germline ends. Here the CDR3 reads CASSLAGSLNTEAFF. As DNA, the CDR3 is TGTGCCAGCAGCTTGGCCGGGAGCCTGAACACTGAAGCTTTCTTT.

The J gene is TRBJ1-4, the V gene TRBV6-5; the D is unclear. The CDR3 has 15 residues. V was pared by 2 bases and J by 4 bases, with 11 bases between. Germline values: CDR1 MNHEY, CDR2 SVGAGI. DNA of the CDR3: TGTGCCAGCAGTTACGAAGGATCGGGTAATGAAAAACTGTTTTTT. As protein: CASSYEGSGNEKLFF.

This clone was counted a few times. The chain recombines TRBV6-6 with TRBJ2-7; 11 bases line up with TRBD1. The CDR3 sequence is 14 residues long. The V segment lost 0 bases and the J segment 6 bases; nucleotides outside the gene matches: 1. Germline CDR1 and CDR2: MNHNY and SVGAGI (reference sequence). CDR3 in amino acids: CASSYSGTGGEQYF. CDR3 nucleotide sequence: TGTGCCAGCAGTTACTCAGGGACAGGGGGCGAGCAGTACTTC.

The V call is TRBV10-3, the J call TRBJ1-2; 8 nucleotides agree with TRBD1. V was pared by 3 bases and J by 2 bases, with 2 bases of the junction left unmatched. Germline loops: CDR1 ENHRY, CDR2 SYGVKD. The CDR3 has 14 amino acids. CDR3 DNA: TGTGCCATCAGTGATAGGACAGGGAACTATGGCTACACCTTC. Translated: CAISDRTGNYGYTF.

CDR3 sequence reads: CASSQADSLEDIQYF. CDR3 bases: TGCGCCAGCAGCCAAGCTGACTCCCTCGAGGACATTCAGTACTTC. The genes are TRBV4-1 and TRBJ2-4; D gene unclear. The CDR3 has 15 amino acids. Germline V gives CDR1 MGHRA, CDR2 YSYEKL. Trimming cost V 1 base and J 8 bases, with 15 bases left between them.

This rearrangement joins TRBV12-5 to TRBJ2-1, with D hard to call. The germline gives CDR1 LGHNT, CDR2 FRNRAP. The CDR3 consists of 9 residues. CDR3 nucleotide sequence: TGTTCATCTGGGCATGAGCAGTTCTTC. It is translated as CSSGHEQFF.

This chain uses TRBV5-6 with TRBJ2-7, with a tentative D call TRBD1 (5 bases). The ends were cut back, 2 bases at V and 1 base at J, with 13 bases in the middle. Germline-derived CDR1 and CDR2 are SGHDT and YYEEEE. The CDR3 totals 15 residues. The chain's CDR3 is CASSFSPTDSYEQYF. Written as DNA, the CDR3 is TGTGCCAGCAGCTTTTCCCCGACAGATTCCTACGAGCAGTACTTC.

The chain recombines TRBV4-1 with TRBJ2-3; 8 bases are shared with TRBD2. CDR3 length: 16 residues. V gave up 0 bases and J gave up 2 bases; unmatched junction bases: 4. From germline, CDR1 is MGHRA and CDR2 YSYEKL. This CDR3 is CASSQDSRGATDTQYF. The CDR3, as DNA: TGCGCCAGCAGCCAAGATTCGCGGGGGGCCACAGATACGCAGTATTTT.

The genes are TRBV28 and TRBJ2-7; a weak D match, TRBD1 (6 bases). CDR1 is MDHEN, CDR2 SYDVKM, per germline. V was pared by 11 bases and J by 6 bases, with 17 bases between. CDR3 length equals 12 residues. Here the CDR3 DNA reads TGTGCCGGCCGGGGCCGAGGGGGCGAGCAGTACTTC. Translated, it gives CAGRGRGGEQYF.

This chain joins TRBV2 and TRBJ1-2; weak D call: TRBD1 (5 bases). Germline V lookup: CDR1 SNHLY, CDR2 FYNNEI. CDR3 length: 13 residues. V dropped 4 bases and J dropped 7 bases, with 13 bases sitting between them. The CDR3 DNA follows: TGTGCCAGCAGTGGGGGGAGGGCGACTGGCTACACCTTC. Its protein is CASSGGRATGYTF.

V usage is TRBV4-2 and J usage is TRBJ1-5; D is possibly TRBD1 (6 bases). CDR1 is LGHNA, CDR2 YNFKEQ, per germline. V was trimmed by 4 bases and J by 9 bases, leaving 19 bases between them. The CDR3 runs 15 residues. The CDR3 is CASSLSSDSKRPQHF. The CDR3 DNA reads TGTGCCAGCAGCCTCTCCTCGGACAGTAAACGGCCCCAGCATTTT.

V and J are TRBV27 and TRBJ2-7, with D possibly TRBD1 on 5 matching bases. Germline CDR1 and CDR2: MNHEY and SMNVEV (reference sequence). This CDR3 region has 13 residues. V was trimmed by 4 bases and J by 2 bases, leaving 9 bases between them. The CDR3 sequence: CASSWAGPYEQYF. Written as DNA, the CDR3 is TGTGCCAGCAGTTGGGCAGGGCCCTACGAGCAGTACTTC.

The chain recombines TRBV18 with TRBJ2-6; D gene ambiguous. Germline V gene data show CDR1 as KGHSH and CDR2 as LQKENI. CDR3 size: 13 residues. With 3 bases removed from V and 2 bases from J, the gap between germline ends came to 2 bases. CDR3 in amino acids: CASSPTGANVLTF. The CDR3 DNA is TGTGCCAGCTCACCCACTGGGGCCAACGTCCTGACTTTC.

In this sample, this clone turned up a few times. V and J are TRBV4-1 and TRBJ1-1; the match to TRBD1 covers 8 bases. Germline V gene lookup returns CDR1 MGHRA and CDR2 YSYEKL. The junction had 7 bases not matched to a gene; V was cut back by 1 base and J by 6 bases. The CDR3 has 15 amino acids. The CDR3 nucleotides are TGCGCCAGCAGCCAAGTACAGGGGGTAGTCCCTGAAGCTTTCTTT. Amino acid sequence: CASSQVQGVVPEAFF.